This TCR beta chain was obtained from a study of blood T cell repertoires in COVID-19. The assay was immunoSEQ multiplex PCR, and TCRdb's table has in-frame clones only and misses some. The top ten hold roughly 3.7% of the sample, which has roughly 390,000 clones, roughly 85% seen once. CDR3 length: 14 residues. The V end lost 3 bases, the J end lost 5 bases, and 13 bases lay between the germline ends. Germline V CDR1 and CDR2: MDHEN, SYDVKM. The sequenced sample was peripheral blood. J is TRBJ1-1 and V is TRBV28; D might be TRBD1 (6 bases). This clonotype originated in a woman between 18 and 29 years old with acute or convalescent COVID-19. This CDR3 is CASSLGGLRTEAFF. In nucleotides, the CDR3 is TGTGCCAGCAGTTTGGGGGGGCTGCGGACTGAAGCTTTCTTT.